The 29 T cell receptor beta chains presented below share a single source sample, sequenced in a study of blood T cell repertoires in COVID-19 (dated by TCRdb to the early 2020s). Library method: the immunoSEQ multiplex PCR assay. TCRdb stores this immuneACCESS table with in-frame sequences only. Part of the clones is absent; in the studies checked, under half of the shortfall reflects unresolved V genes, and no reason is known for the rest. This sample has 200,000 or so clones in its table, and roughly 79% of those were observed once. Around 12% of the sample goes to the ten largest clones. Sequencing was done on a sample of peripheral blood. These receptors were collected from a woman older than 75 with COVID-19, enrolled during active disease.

DNA of the CDR3: TGTGCCAGCAGCCACCAAAGAGGGAGGGCCGGCACAGATACGCAGTATTTT. The encoded protein is CASSHQRGRAGTDTQYF. The chain couples TRBV3-1 (or the pseudogene TRBV3-2) to TRBJ2-3; TRBD2 agrees at 7 bases. Germline V gene sequence: CDR1 LGHDT, CDR2 YNNKEL (reference sequence). After removal of 3 bases from V and 1 base from J, the junction contained 10 bases not matched to a gene. This CDR3 has 17 residues.

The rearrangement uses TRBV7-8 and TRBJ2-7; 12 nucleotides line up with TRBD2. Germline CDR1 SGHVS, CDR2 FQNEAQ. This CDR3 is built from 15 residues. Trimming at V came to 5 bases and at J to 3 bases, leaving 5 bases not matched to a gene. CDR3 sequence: CASSARLAGDYEQYF. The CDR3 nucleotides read TGTGCCAGCAGCGCGCGACTAGCGGGAGACTACGAGCAGTACTTC.

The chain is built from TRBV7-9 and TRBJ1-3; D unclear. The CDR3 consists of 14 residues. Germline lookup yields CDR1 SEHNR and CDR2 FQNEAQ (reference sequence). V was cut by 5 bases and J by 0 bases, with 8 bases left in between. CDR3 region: CASSPGLSGNTIYF. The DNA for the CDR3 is TGTGCCAGCAGCCCCGGACTCTCTGGAAACACCATATATTTT.

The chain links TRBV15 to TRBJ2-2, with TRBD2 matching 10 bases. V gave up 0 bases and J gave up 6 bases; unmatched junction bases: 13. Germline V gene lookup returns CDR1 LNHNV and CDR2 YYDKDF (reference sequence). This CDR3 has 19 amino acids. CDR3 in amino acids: CATSRDDVSSGSRPGELFF. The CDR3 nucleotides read TGTGCCACCAGCAGAGATGACGTTTCTAGCGGGAGCCGGCCCGGGGAGCTGTTTTTT. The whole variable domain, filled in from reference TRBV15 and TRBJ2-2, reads DAMVIQNPRYQVTQFGKPVTLSCSQTLNHNVMYWYQQKSSQAPKLLFHYYDKDFNNEADTPDNFQSRRPNTSFCFLDIRSPGLGDTAMYLCATSRDDVSSGSRPGELFFGEGSRLTVL.

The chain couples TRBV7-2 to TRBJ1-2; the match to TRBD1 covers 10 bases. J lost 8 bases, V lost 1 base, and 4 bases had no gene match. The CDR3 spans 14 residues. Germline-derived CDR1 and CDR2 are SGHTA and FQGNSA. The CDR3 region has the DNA TGTGCCAGCAGCTTAGGGGGACAGGGGTCAGGCTACACCTTC. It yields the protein CASSLGGQGSGYTF.

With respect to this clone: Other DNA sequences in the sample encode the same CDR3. The CDR3 here is CASSLAANTGELFF. For the CDR3, the DNA is TGTGCCAGCAGCTTAGCGGCTAACACCGGGGAGCTGTTTTTT. The chain recombines TRBV7-3 with TRBJ2-2; D not resolved. The V end lost 2 bases, the J end lost 2 bases, and 6 bases lay between the germline ends. Germline V gives CDR1 SGHTA, CDR2 FQGTGA. The CDR3 is 14 amino acids.

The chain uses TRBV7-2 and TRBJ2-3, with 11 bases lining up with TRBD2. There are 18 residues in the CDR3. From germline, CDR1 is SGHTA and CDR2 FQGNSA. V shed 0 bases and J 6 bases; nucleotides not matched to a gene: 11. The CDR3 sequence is CASSLALLAGGRSDTQYF. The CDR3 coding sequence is TGTGCCAGCAGCTTAGCACTGCTAGCGGGGGGTCGGTCGGATACGCAGTATTTT.

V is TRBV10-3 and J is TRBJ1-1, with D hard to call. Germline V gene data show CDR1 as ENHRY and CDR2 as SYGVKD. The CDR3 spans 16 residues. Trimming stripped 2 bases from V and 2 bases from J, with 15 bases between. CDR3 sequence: CAISERSGGINTEAFF. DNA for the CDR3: TGTGCCATCAGTGAGAGGTCAGGTGGAATAAACACTGAAGCTTTCTTT.

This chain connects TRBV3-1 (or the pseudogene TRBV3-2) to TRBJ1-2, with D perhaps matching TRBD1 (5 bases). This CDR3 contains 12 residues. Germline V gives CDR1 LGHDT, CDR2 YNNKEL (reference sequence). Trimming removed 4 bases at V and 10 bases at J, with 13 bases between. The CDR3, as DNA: TGTGCCAGCAGCCCTGGGACTACTGTCTACACCTTC. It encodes CASSPGTTVYTF.

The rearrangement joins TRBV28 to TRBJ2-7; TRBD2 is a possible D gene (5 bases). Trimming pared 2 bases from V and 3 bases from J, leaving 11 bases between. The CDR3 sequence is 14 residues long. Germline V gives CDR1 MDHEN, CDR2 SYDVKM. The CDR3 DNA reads TGTGCCAGCAGTTTACCCCTCACTAGCTACGAGCAGTACTTC. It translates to CASSLPLTSYEQYF.

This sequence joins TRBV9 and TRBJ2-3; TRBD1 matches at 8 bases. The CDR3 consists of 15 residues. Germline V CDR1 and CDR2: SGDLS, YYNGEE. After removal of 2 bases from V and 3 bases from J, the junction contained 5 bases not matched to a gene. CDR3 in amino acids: CASSVAGGVTDTQYF. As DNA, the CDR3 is TGTGCCAGCAGCGTTGCAGGGGGCGTAACAGATACGCAGTATTTT.

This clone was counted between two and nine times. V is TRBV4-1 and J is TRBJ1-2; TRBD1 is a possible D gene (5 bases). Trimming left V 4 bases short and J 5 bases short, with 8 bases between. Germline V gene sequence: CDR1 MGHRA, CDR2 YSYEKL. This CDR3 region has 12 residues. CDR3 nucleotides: TGCGCCAGCAGCCGGGGCGGATATGGCTACACCTTC. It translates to CASSRGGYGYTF.

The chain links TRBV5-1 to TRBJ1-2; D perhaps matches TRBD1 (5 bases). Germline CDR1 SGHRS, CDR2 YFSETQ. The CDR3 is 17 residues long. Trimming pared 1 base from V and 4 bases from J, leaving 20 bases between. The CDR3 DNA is TGCGCCAGCAGCTTGCCAGGGTATTTCCCAAATATCTATGGCTACACCTTC. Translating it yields CASSLPGYFPNIYGYTF.

DNA for the CDR3: TGTGCCAGTAGTATTTACGGACAGGGCCCTGGAAACACCATATATTTT. This translates into CASSIYGQGPGNTIYF. The chain couples TRBV19 to TRBJ1-3; 8 bases match TRBD1. With 3 bases clipped from V and 2 bases from J, the junction kept 6 bases outside the gene matches. Germline loops: CDR1 LNHDA, CDR2 SQIVND (reference sequence). The CDR3 length is 16 residues.

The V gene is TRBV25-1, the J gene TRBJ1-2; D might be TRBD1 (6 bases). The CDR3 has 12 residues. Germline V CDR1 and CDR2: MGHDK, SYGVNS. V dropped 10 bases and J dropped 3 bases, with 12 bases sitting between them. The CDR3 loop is CATSDRDYGYTF. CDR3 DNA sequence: TGTGCCACTTCGGACAGAGACTATGGCTACACCTTC.

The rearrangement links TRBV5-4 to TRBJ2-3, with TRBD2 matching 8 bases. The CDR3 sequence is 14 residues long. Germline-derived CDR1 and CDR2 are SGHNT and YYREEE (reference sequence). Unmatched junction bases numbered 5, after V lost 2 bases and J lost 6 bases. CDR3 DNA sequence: TGTGCCAGCAGCTTCGGACTAGCCGCTGATACGCAGTATTTT. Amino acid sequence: CASSFGLAADTQYF.

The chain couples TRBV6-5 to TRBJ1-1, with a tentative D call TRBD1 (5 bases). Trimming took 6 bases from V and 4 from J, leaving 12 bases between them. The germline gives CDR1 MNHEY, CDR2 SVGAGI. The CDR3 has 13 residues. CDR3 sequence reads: CASSRERGTEAFF. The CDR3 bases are TGTGCCAGCAGCCGTGAAAGGGGCACTGAAGCTTTCTTT.

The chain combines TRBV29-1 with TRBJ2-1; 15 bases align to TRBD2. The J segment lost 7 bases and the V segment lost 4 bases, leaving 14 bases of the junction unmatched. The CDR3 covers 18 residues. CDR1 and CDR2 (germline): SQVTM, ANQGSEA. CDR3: CSVGELGLAGGYWNEQFF. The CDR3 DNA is TGCAGCGTTGGAGAACTCGGACTAGCGGGAGGGTATTGGAATGAGCAGTTCTTC.

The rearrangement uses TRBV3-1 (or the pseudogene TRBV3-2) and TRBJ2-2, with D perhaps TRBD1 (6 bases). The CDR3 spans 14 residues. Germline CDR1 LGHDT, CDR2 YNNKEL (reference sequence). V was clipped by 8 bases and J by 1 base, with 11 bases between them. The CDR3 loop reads CASELGQNTGELFF. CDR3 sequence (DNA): TGTGCCAGCGAGCTGGGACAGAACACCGGGGAGCTGTTTTTT.

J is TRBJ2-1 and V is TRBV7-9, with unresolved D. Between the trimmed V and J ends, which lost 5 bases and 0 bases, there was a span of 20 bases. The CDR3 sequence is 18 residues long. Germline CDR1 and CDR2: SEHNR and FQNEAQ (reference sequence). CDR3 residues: CASSPPPSGSRSYNEQFF. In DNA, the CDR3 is TGTGCCAGCAGCCCACCCCCTTCCGGGTCGCGCTCCTACAATGAGCAGTTCTTC.

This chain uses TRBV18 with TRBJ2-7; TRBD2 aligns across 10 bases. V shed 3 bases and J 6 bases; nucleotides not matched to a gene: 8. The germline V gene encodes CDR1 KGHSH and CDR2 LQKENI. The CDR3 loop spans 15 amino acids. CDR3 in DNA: TGTGCCAGCTCACCGCTAGCGGGGGCGGCCTCCGAGCAGTACTTC. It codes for CASSPLAGAASEQYF.

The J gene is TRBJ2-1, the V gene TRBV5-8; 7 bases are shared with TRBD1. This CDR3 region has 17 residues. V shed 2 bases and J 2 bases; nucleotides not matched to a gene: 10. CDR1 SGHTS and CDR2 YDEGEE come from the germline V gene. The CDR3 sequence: CASSLPGQALPYNEQFF. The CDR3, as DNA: TGTGCCAGCAGCTTACCAGGACAGGCCCTCCCCTACAATGAGCAGTTCTTC.

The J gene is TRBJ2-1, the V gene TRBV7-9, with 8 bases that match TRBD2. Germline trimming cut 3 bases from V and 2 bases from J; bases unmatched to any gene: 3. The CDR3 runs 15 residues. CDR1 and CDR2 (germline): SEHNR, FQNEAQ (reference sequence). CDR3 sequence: CASSFFSGAYNEQFF. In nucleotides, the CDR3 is TGTGCCAGCAGCTTCTTTAGCGGGGCCTACAATGAGCAGTTCTTC.

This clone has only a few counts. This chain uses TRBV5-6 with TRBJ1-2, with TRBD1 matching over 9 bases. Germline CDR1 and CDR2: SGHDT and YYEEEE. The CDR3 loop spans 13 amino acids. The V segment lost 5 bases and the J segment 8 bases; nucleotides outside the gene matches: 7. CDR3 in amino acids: CASRAQGAEGYTF. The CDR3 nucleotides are TGTGCCAGCAGGGCACAGGGGGCCGAGGGCTACACCTTC.

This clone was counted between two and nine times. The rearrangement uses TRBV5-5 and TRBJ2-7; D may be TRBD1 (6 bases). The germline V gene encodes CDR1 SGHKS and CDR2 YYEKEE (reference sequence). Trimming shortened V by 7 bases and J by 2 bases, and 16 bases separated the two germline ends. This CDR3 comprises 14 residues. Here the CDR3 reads CASGSRGTAYEQYF. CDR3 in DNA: TGTGCCAGCGGCTCGAGGGGGACGGCCTACGAGCAGTACTTC.

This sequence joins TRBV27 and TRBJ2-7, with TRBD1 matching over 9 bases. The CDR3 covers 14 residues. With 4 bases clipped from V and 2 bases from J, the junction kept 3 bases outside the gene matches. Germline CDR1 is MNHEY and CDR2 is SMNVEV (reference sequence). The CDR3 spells CASSSQGAAYEQYF. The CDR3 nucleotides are TGTGCCAGCAGTTCACAGGGGGCGGCCTACGAGCAGTACTTC.

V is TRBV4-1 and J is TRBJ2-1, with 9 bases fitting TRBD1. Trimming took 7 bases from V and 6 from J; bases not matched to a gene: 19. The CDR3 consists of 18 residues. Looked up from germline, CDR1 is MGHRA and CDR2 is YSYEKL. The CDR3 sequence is CASIPGDRVQKWINEQFF. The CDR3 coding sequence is TGCGCCAGCATCCCTGGGGACAGGGTTCAGAAATGGATCAATGAGCAGTTCTTC.

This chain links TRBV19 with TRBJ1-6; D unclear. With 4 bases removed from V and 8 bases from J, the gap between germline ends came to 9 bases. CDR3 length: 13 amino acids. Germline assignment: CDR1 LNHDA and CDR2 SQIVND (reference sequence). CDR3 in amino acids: CASSTARDSPLHF. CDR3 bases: TGTGCCAGTAGTACTGCGCGGGATTCACCCCTCCACTTT.

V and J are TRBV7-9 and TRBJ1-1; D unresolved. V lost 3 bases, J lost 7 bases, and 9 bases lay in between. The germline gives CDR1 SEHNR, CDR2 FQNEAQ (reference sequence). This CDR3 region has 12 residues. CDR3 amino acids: CASSFQAGEAFF. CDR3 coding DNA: TGTGCCAGCAGCTTTCAAGCAGGTGAAGCTTTCTTT.